The rows below give T cell receptor beta chains drawn from one sample of a study of blood T cell repertoires in COVID-19. TCRdb's copy holds only in-frame clones and misses some; the assay was immunoSEQ multiplex PCR. The sample contains fewer than 500,000 clones, around 86% of which appear only once. The sequenced material came from peripheral blood. The receptors originated from a woman in her twenties or thirties with active or convalescent COVID-19. Both conserved end residues are part of each CDR3. D genes are given only for firm matches. Size values are once, few and many counts, or a class for expanded clones, and some rows have none.

V,J,D,size,DNA,CDR3
TRBV5-5,TRBJ1-3,-,-,TGTGCCAGCAGCTGGGAACAGGTCCGCTCTGGAAACACCATATATTTT,CASSWEQVRSGNTIYF
TRBV29-1,TRBJ2-5,-,once,TGCAGCGTTGAACTTCAGGGGTGGGAGACCCAGTACTTC,CSVELQGWETQYF
TRBV29-1,TRBJ1-1,TRBD1,-,TGCAGCGCTCGACAGGGTGGAGCTTTCTTT,CSARQGGAFF
TRBV6-1,TRBJ2-1,TRBD2,-,TGTGCCAGCAGTGAACTAAGCGGGAGGGTTCTCAATGAGCAGTTCTTC,CASSELSGRVLNEQFF
TRBV6-4,TRBJ1-1,-,-,TGTGCCAGCAGGGCCGAGGAAGGTTTGAACACTGAAGCTTTCTTT,CASRAEEGLNTEAFF
TRBV24-1,TRBJ2-1,-,-,TGTGCCACCAGTGACCTCCAGTACAATGAGCAGTTCTTC,CATSDLQYNEQFF
TRBV14,TRBJ1-1,TRBD1,-,TGTGCCAGCAGCCCAAGGACAGGGGTGAACACTGAAGCTTTCTTT,CASSPRTGVNTEAFF
TRBV6-5,TRBJ2-3,TRBD1,-,TGTGCCAGCAGCTCAGGGGGCGGTACGCAGTATTTT,CASSSGGGTQYF
TRBV6-4,TRBJ1-1,TRBD1,-,TGTGCCAGCAGGGACTCACAGGGGGCAGCTTTCTTT,CASRDSQGAAFF
TRBV21-1,TRBJ2-2,-,-,TGTGCCAGCAGCAAAGAGTGGGGCAGGGGGATGAGGGAGCTGTTTTTT,CASSKEWGRGMRELFF
TRBV6-5,TRBJ2-3,TRBD1,-,TGTGCCAGCAGATCTCGACAGGGTCCAGATACGCAGTATTTT,CASRSRQGPDTQYF
TRBV10-2,TRBJ1-2,TRBD1,-,TGCGCCAGCAGTGACCCCGGGGGACAGTCCACGCTTCCCTATGGCTACACCTTC,CASSDPGGQSTLPYGYTF
TRBV6-5,TRBJ2-2,-,-,TGTGCCAGCAGTAGGACGGGAGCTTACACCGGGGAGCTGTTTTTT,CASSRTGAYTGELFF
TRBV11-2,TRBJ2-5,TRBD1,-,TGTGCCAGCAGCGGACAGGGGATTGACCAAGAGACCCAGTACTTC,CASSGQGIDQETQYF
TRBV21-1,TRBJ1-3,-,few,TGTGCCAGCAGCAAATCGACCGGGATGACAGGGGGCAGGAACACCATATATTTT,CASSKSTGMTGGRNTIYF
TRBV30,TRBJ1-1,-,-,TGTGCCCCCCGGGCTGAAGCTTTCTTT,CAPRAEAFF
TRBV4-1,TRBJ2-5,TRBD1,-,TGCGCCAGCAGCAAACAGGGGACGGAGACCCAGTACTTC,CASSKQGTETQYF
TRBV2,TRBJ2-3,-,-,TGTGCCAGCAGGGGTGACTCAGTTGCGGATACGCAGTATTTT,CASRGDSVADTQYF
TRBV2,TRBJ1-1,-,-,TGTGCCAGCAGTGTCAGTTACACTGAAGCTTTCTTT,CASSVSYTEAFF
TRBV6-4,TRBJ2-1,TRBD2,once,TGTGCCAGCAGCGAAACTAGCGGGAGTTATATGAATGAGCAGTTCTTC,CASSETSGSYMNEQFF
TRBV18,TRBJ1-3,-,-,TGTGCCAGCTCGGCAGGGACTACTGGAAACACCATATATTTT,CASSAGTTGNTIYF
TRBV5-6,TRBJ1-2,TRBD1,few,TGTGCCAGCAGCTTCGGTGACAGGGGGGTATTTAACTATGGCTACACCTTC,CASSFGDRGVFNYGYTF
TRBV4-1,TRBJ2-5,TRBD2,-,TGCGCCAGCAGTCGGGGGGTCGAGGAGACCCAGTACTTC,CASSRGVEETQYF
TRBV2,TRBJ2-7,-,-,TGTGCCAGCAGTGAAGTGACAGTACTACGATGGCAGTACTTC,CASSEVTVLRWQYF
TRBV21-1,TRBJ2-3,-,-,TGTGCCAGCAGCAAAGCGCCTTTACTGAGGGGCACAGATACGCAGTATTTT,CASSKAPLLRGTDTQYF
TRBV5-6,TRBJ1-2,-,-,TGTGCCAGCGGCCCAGTCCTAGGTGGCTACACCTTC,CASGPVLGGYTF
TRBV5-1,TRBJ2-7,-,-,TGCGCCAGCAGCCTGGACTTCTCCTACGAGCAGTACTTC,CASSLDFSYEQYF
TRBV5-4,TRBJ2-3,-,-,TGTGCCAGCAGAAACCCGCCGGGGGATACGCAGTATTTT,CASRNPPGDTQYF
TRBV11-2,TRBJ2-5,TRBD2,-,TGTGCCAGCAGCTTAGAGATTAGCGGGATCCGGGACCAAGAGACCCAGTACTTC,CASSLEISGIRDQETQYF
TRBV6-5,TRBJ1-4,-,-,TGTGCCAGCAGTTACGGGGAACCGGGAGGAAAACTGTTTTTT,CASSYGEPGGKLFF
TRBV11-2,TRBJ1-5,-,-,TGTGCCAGCAGCCCCTCCTTAGAGTCCCGGGCCCAGCATTTT,CASSPSLESRAQHF
TRBV24-1,TRBJ2-1,TRBD2,-,TGTGCCACCAGTGATTCGTGGACTAGCGGATACAATGAGCAGTTCTTC,CATSDSWTSGYNEQFF
TRBV5-4,TRBJ1-4,TRBD1,few,TGTGCCAGCAGCTTGGGAGGGACAGTCCAGGGGGCAACTAATGAAAAACTGTTTTTT,CASSLGGTVQGATNEKLFF
TRBV2,TRBJ1-2,-,-,TGTGCCAGCAGGACCAGGGGAAGCTACACCTTC,CASRTRGSYTF
TRBV9,TRBJ2-1,TRBD2,-,TGTGCCAGCAGCCTAAGAATGGGGACTAGCGCCAACAATGAGCAGTTCTTC,CASSLRMGTSANNEQFF
TRBV12-2,TRBJ1-1,-,-,TGTGCAAGTCGCCCGGTCCGGGGGTCTTTGACTGAAGCTTTCTTT,CASRPVRGSLTEAFF
TRBV29-1,TRBJ2-1,TRBD1,-,TGCAGCGTTGAGGGGGGACAGGACTACATACAGTTCTTC,CSVEGGQDYIQFF
TRBV2,TRBJ2-1,TRBD2,once,TGTGCCAGCAGTGAGATAGCGGGCCAAACGAATGAGCAGTTCTTC,CASSEIAGQTNEQFF
TRBV5-6,TRBJ2-2,TRBD2,-,TGTGCCAGCAGCTTGACGCTAGCGGGAGGAAACACCGGGGAGCTGTTTTTT,CASSLTLAGGNTGELFF
TRBV28,TRBJ1-1,TRBD1,-,TGTGCCAGCAGTTTATCGGACAGGCTCCACACTGAAGCTTTCTTT,CASSLSDRLHTEAFF
TRBV5-1,TRBJ1-1,-,-,TGCGCCAGCAGCAACGGGGGCACTGAAGCTTTCTTT,CASSNGGTEAFF
TRBV29-1,TRBJ2-3,TRBD1,-,TGCAGCGTTGAAGATCTTCCGGTACAGGGGTGGTCCACAGATACGCAGTATTTT,CSVEDLPVQGWSTDTQYF
TRBV5-1,TRBJ1-2,-,-,TGCGCCAGCAGGGATGGGGGCGGTGGTAACTATGGCTACACCTTC,CASRDGGGGNYGYTF
TRBV10-3,TRBJ1-2,-,-,TGTGCCATCAGTGAGGCGCAGGGAACCTATGGCTACACCTTC,CAISEAQGTYGYTF
TRBV5-8,TRBJ2-5,-,-,TGTGCCAGCAGCTTGGGAACAGGGCCTTTGGAGACCCAGTACTTC,CASSLGTGPLETQYF
TRBV15,TRBJ2-7,TRBD1,-,TGTGCCACCAGCAGAGATCCGGGACAGCCTCACTACGAGCAGTACTTC,CATSRDPGQPHYEQYF
TRBV7-2,TRBJ1-1,-,once,TGTGCCAGCAGCCCAGAGTTGGGGGGGAAAACTGAAGCTTTCTTT,CASSPELGGKTEAFF
TRBV27,TRBJ2-1,TRBD1,-,TGTGCCAGCAGCCCGGGACAGGTAAATGAGCAGTTCTTC,CASSPGQVNEQFF
TRBV20-1,TRBJ2-2,TRBD2,-,TGCAGTGCTAGTGTCGGGGGGGCCGGCGCCGGGGAGCTGTTTTTT,CSASVGGAGAGELFF
TRBV6-5,TRBJ2-1,-,few,TGTGCCAGCAGCACTCCAGCGGGCTCCTACAATGAGCAGTTCTTC,CASSTPAGSYNEQFF
TRBV15,TRBJ1-4,-,-,TGTGCCACCAGCAGAACTTTGGACAGAAATGAAAAACTGTTTTTT,CATSRTLDRNEKLFF
TRBV18,TRBJ1-6,TRBD1,-,TGTGCCAGCTCACCGTTCTCGTCGGACAGGGATAATTCACCCCTCCACTTT,CASSPFSSDRDNSPLHF
TRBV19,TRBJ2-2,TRBD2,-,TGTGCCAGTAGTATAACCGGACTAGCGGCATTGAACACCGGGGAGCTGTTTTTT,CASSITGLAALNTGELFF
TRBV5-1,TRBJ1-1,TRBD1,-,TGCGCCAGCAGCCTCAGTACAGGGGGCCTCGAGGACACTGAAGCTTTCTTT,CASSLSTGGLEDTEAFF
TRBV5-1,TRBJ2-3,-,-,TGCGCCAGCACTCGCGGGTCGAGCACAGATACGCAGTATTTT,CASTRGSSTDTQYF
TRBV5-1,TRBJ1-6,-,once,TGCGCCAGCAGTGACAGGTCGTTTAATTCACCCCTCCACTTT,CASSDRSFNSPLHF
TRBV19,TRBJ2-7,-,-,TGTGCCAGTAGTGGTTCTTTCTCTAGTCGATACGAGCAGTACTTC,CASSGSFSSRYEQYF
TRBV3-1/TRBV3-2,TRBJ1-3,-,-,TGTGCCAGCAGCCAATCTACCGTCTCCGCCTCAACCGGAAACACCATATATTTT,CASSQSTVSASTGNTIYF
TRBV19,TRBJ1-1,-,-,TGTGCCAGTAGTACCACGGCCGGGAGTCGGGTCTCTGAAGCTTTCTTT,CASSTTAGSRVSEAFF